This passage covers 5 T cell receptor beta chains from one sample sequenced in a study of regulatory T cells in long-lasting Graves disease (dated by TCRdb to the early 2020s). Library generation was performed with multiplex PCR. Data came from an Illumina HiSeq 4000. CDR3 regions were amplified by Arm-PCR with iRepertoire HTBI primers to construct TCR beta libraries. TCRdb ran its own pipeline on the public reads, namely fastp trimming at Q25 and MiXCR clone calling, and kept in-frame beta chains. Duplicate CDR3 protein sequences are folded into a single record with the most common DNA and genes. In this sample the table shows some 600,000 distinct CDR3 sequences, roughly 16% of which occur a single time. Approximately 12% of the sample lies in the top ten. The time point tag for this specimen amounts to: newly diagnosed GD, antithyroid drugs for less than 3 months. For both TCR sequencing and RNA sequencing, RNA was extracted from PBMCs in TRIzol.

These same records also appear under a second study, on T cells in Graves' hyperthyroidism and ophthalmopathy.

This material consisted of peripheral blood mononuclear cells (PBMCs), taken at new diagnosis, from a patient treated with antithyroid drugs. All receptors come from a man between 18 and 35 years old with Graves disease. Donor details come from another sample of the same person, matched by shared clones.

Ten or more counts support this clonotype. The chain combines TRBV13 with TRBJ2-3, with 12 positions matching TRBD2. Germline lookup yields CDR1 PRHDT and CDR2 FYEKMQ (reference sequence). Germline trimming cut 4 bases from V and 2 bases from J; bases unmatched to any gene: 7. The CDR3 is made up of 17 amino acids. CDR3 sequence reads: CASSSDRTSGITDTQYF. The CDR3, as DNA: TGTGCCAGCAGCTCCGACCGGACTAGCGGGATCACAGATACGCAGTATTTT.

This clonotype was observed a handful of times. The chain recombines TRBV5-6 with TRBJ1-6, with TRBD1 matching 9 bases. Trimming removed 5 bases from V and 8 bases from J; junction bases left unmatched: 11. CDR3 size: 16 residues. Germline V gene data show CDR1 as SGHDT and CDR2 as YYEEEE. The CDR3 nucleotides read TGTGCCAGCAGTTCGACTCGGGACAGGGCTGATTCACCCCTCCACTTT. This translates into CASSSTRDRADSPLHF.

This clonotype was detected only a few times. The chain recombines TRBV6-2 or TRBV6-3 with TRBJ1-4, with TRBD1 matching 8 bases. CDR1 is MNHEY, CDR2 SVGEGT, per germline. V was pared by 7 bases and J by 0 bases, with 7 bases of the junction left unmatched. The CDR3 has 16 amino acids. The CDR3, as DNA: TGTGCCAGCAATTCCGGACAGGGAGCAACTAATGAAAAACTGTTTTTT. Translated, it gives CASNSGQGATNEKLFF.

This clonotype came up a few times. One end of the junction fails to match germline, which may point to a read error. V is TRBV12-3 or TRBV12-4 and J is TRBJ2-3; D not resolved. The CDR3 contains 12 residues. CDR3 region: CTSRRFTDTQYF. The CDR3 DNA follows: TGTACCAGCAGGCGATTCACAGATACGCAGTATTTT.

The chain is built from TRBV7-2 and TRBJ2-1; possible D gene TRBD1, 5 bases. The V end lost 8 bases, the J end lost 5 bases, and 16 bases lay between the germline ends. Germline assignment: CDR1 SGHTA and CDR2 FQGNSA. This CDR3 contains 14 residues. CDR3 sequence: CASRLGASNNEQFF. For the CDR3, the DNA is TGTGCCAGCCGCCTTGGGGCCTCGAACAATGAGCAGTTCTTC.